This TCR beta chain originates from a study of cytomegalovirus exposure and HLA in healthy donors. Study details: Per a later analysis, the approximately 700 first-cohort and 120 validation repertoires shared one platform.

As regards this clone: Antigen specificity is unknown.

Produced via immunoSEQ multiplex PCR; TCRdb's table is partial and in-frame only. The table has 200,000 to 250,000 clones, roughly 88% seen once. Germline V CDR1 and CDR2: DFQATT, SNEGSKA (reference sequence). The V end lost 6 bases, the J end lost 7 bases, and 4 bases lay between the germline ends. CDR3 size: 8 residues. Study-level results: It was reported that the classifier diagnosed cytomegalovirus status with high specificity and sensitivity in both the original and validation cohorts. The authors enumerated over 150 TCR beta chains as linked to cytomegalovirus.

The clonotype originates from a woman between 18 and 30 years old in good health and CMV-seronegative. Sequencing used PBMCs. The gene calls are TRBV20-1 and TRBJ2-7; D is undetermined. The CDR3 region has the DNA TGCAGTGCGCGAGAGCAGTACTTC. Translated: CSAREQYF.